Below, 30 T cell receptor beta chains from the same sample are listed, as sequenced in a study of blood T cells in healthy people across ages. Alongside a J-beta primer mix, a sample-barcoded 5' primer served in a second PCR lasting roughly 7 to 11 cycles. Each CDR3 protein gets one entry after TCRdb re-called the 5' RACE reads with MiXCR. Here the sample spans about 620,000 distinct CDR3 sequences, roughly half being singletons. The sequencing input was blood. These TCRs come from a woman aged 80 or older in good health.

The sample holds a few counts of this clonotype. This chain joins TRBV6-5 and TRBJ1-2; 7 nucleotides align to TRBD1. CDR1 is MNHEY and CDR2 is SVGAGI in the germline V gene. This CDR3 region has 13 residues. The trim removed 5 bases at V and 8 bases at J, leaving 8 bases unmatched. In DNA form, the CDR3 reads TGTGCCAGCAGTATAGACAGGGTTAGAGGCTACACCTTC. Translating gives CASSIDRVRGYTF.

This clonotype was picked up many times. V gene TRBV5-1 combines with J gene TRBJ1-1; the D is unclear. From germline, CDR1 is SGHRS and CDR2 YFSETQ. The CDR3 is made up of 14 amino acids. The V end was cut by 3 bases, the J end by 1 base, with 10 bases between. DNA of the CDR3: TGCGCCAGCAGCTCCCTGGCGGGGAACACTGAAGCTTTCTTT. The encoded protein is CASSSLAGNTEAFF.

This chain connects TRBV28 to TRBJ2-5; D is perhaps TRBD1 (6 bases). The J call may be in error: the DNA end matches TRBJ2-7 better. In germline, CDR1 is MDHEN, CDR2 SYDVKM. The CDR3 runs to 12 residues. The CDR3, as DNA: TGTGCCACCAGGGGTGTTCGACACGAGCAGTACTTC. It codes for CATRGVRHEQYF.

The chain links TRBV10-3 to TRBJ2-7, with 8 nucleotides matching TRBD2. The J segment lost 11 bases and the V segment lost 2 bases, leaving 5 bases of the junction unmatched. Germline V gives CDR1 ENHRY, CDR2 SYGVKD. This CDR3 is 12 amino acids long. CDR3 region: CAISEGNGREYF. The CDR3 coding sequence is TGTGCCATCAGTGAGGGCAACGGGAGGGAGTACTTC.

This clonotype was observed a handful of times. CDR3 bases: TGTGCCAGCAGCTTCACAGGGGCCTCCTACAATGAGCAGTTCTTC. This encodes CASSFTGASYNEQFF. The V and J genes are TRBV7-2 and TRBJ2-1, with 7 bases matching TRBD1. V lost 3 bases, J lost 0 bases, and 2 bases stayed unmatched. In germline, CDR1 is SGHTA, CDR2 FQGNSA. This CDR3 has 15 residues.

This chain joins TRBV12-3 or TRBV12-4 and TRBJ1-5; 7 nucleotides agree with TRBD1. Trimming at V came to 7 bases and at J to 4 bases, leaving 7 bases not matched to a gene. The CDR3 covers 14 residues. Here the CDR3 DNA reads TGTGCCAGCAACTTACGGGACAGTAATCAGCCCCAGCATTTT. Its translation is CASNLRDSNQPQHF.

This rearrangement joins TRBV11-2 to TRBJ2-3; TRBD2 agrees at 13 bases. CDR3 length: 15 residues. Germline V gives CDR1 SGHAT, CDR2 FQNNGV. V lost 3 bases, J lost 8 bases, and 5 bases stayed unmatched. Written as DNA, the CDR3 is TGTGCCAGCAGCTTCGGGACTAGCGGGGTCGGTACGCAGTATTTT. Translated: CASSFGTSGVGTQYF.

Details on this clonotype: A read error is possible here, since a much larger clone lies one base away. For the CDR3, the DNA is TGTGCCTTGAGTGCATCGGACAGGCAGTACTTC. It encodes CALSASDRQYF. This sequence joins TRBV30 and TRBJ2-5, with 7 nucleotides matching TRBD1. CDR1 and CDR2 (germline): GTSNPN, SVGIG (reference sequence). The CDR3 sequence is 11 residues long.

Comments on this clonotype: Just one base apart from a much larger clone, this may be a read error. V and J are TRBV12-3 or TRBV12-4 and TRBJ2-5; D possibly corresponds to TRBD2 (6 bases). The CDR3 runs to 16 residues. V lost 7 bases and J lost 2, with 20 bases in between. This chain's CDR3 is CASTIGGGTLQETQYF. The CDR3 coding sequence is TGTGCCAGCACCATAGGTGGGGGGACCCTTCAAGAGACCCAGTACTTC.

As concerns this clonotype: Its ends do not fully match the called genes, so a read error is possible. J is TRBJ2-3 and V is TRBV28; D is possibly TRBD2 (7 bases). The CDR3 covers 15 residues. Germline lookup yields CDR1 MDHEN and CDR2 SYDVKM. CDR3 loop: CARSSGGLLADTQYF. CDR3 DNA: TGTGCCAGGAGTTCCGGGGGGCTTCTCGCAGATACGCAGTATTTT.

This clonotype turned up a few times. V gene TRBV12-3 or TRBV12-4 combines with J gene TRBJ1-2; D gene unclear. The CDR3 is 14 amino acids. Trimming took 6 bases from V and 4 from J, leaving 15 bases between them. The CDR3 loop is CASRRTEGSYGYTF. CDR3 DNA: TGTGCCAGCAGAAGAACAGAAGGGAGCTATGGCTACACCTTC.

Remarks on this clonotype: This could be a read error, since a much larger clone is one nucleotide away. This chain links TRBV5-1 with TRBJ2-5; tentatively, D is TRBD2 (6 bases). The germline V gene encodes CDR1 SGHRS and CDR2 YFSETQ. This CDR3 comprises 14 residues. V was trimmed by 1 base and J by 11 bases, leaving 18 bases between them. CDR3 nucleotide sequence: TGCGCCAGCAGCTTGACGGGAGCCAACAATGAGCAGTACTTC. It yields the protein CASSLTGANNEQYF.

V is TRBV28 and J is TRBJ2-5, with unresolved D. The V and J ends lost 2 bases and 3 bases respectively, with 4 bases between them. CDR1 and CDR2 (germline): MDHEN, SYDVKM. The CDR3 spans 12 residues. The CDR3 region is CASSLIKETQYF. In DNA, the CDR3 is TGTGCCAGCAGTTTAATAAAAGAGACCCAGTACTTC.

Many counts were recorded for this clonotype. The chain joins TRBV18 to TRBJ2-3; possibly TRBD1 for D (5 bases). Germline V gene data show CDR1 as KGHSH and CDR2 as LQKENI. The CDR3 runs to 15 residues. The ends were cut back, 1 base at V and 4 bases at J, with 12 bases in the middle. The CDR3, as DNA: TGTGCCAGCTCACCACAGGGTCAGGGATCAGATACGCAGTATTTT. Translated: CASSPQGQGSDTQYF.

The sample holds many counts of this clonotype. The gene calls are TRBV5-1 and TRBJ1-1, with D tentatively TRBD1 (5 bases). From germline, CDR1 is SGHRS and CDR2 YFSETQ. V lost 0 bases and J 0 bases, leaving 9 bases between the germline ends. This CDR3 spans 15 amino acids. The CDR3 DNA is TGCGCCAGCAGCTTGGGACAGCAGATGAACACTGAAGCTTTCTTT. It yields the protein CASSLGQQMNTEAFF.

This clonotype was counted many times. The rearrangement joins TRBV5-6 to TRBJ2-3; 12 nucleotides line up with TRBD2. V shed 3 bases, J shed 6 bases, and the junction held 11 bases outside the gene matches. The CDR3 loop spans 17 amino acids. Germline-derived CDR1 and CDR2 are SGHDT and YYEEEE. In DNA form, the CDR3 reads TGTGCCAGCAGCTCACAGTCGCGACTAGCGGGAGTTGATACGCAGTATTTT. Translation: CASSSQSRLAGVDTQYF.

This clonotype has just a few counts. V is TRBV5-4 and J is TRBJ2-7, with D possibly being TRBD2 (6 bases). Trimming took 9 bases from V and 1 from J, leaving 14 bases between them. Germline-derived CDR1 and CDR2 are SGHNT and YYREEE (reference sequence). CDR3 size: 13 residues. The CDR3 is CATQRRESYEQYF. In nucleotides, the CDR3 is TGTGCCACCCAGAGGAGGGAGTCCTACGAGCAGTACTTC.

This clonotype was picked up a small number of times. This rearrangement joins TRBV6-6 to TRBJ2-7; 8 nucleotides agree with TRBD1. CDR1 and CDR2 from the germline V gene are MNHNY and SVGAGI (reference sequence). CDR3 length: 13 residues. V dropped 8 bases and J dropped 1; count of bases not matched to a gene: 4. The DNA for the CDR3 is TGTGCCAGCGAAGGGACAGGATCCTACGAGCAGTACTTC. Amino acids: CASEGTGSYEQYF.

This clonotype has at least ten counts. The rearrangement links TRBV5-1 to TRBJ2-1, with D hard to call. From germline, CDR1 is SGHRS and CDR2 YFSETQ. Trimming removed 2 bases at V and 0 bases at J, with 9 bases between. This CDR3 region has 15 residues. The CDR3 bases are TGCGCCAGCAGCTTCTTAAGAAGCTCCTACAATGAGCAGTTCTTC. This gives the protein CASSFLRSSYNEQFF.

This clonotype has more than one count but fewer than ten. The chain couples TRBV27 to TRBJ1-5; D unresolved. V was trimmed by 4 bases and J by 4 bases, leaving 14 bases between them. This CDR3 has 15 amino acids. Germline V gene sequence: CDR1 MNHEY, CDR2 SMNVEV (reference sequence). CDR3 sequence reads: CASSSLMSNNQPQHF. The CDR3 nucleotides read TGTGCCAGCAGTTCCTTGATGTCAAATAATCAGCCCCAGCATTTT.

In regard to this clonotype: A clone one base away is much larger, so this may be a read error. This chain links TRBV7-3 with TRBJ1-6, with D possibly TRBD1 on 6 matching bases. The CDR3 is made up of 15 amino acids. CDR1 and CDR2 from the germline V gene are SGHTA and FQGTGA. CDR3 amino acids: CASSPDSSYNSHLHF. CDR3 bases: TGTGCCAGCAGCCCGGACAGCTCCTATAATTCACACCTCCACTTT.

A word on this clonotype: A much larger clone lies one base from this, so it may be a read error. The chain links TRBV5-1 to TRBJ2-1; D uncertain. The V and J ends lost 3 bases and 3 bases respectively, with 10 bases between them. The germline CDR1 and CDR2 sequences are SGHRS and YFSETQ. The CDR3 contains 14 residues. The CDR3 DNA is TGCGCCAGCAGCTCGGGCCAGAACTACAATGAGCAGTTCTTC. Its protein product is CASSSGQNYNEQFF.

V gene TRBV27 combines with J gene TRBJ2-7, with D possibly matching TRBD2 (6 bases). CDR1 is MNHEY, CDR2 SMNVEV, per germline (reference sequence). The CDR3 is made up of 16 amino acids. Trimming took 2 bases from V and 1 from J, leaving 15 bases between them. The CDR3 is CASSLKGGGTSYEQYF. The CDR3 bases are TGTGCCAGCAGTTTAAAGGGTGGCGGGACGTCCTACGAGCAGTACTTC.

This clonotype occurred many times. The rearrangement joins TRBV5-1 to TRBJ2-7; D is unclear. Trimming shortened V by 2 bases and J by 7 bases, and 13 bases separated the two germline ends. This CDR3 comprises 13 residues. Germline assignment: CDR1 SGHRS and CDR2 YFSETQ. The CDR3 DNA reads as TGCGCCAGCAGCTTCTGGTCTGACGGAGAGCAGTACTTC. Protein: CASSFWSDGEQYF.

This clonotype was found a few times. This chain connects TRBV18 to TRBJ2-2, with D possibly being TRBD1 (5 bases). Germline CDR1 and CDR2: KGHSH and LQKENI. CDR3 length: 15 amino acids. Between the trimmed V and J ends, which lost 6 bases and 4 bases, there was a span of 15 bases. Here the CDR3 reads CASSSRDSPTGELFF. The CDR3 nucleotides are TGTGCCAGCTCGTCGAGAGACAGCCCCACCGGGGAGCTGTTTTTT.

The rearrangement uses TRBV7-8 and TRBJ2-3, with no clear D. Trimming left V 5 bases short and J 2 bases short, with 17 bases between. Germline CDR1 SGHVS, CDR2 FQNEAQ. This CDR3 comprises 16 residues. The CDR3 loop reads CASSRWALGPTDTQYF. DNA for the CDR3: TGTGCCAGCAGCCGGTGGGCACTTGGCCCCACAGATACGCAGTATTTT.

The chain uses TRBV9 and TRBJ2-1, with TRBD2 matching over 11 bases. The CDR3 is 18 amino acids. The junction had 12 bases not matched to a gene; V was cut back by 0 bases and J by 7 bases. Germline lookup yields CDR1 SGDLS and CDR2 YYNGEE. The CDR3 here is CASSVELDSGRAGNEQFF. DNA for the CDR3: TGTGCCAGCAGCGTAGAGCTCGATAGCGGGAGGGCCGGTAATGAGCAGTTCTTC.

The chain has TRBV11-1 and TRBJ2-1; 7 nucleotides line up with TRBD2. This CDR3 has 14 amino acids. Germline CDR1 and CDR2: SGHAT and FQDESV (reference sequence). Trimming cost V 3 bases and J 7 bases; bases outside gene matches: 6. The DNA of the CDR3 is TGTGCCAGCAGCTTCGGGGGGTTGTCGAATGAGCAGTTCTTC. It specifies CASSFGGLSNEQFF.

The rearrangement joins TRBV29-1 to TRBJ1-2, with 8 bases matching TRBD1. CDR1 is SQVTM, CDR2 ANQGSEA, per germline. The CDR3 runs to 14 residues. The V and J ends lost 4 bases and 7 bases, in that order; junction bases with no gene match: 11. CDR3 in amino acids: CSVGEDRASCGYTF. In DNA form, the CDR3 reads TGCAGCGTTGGGGAGGACAGGGCATCGTGTGGCTACACCTTC.

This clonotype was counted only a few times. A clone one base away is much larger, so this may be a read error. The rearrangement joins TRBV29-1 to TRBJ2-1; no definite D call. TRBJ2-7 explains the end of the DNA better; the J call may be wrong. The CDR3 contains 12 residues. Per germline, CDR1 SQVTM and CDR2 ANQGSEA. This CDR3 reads CSVLSAYNEQYF. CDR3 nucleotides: TGCAGCGTTTTGTCAGCGTACAATGAGCAGTACTTC.